One sample yielded the 17 T cell receptor beta chains listed below, sequenced in a study of T cell repertoires in cytomegalovirus infection. TCRdb used MiXCR to reprocess the reads, holding one entry per CDR3 protein. The sample yields around 260,000 distinct CDR3 sequences, roughly 9% seen once. Sequenced: PBMCs. The receptors derive from a human donor in good health (CMV status not recorded). Some clones in this sample may be carry-over from other donors' samples.

The CDR3 loop reads CASDRMGGLSGYTF. CDR3 nucleotide sequence: TGTGCCAGCGATCGGATGGGGGGTCTCTCTGGCTACACCTTC. The chain is built from TRBV28 and TRBJ1-2, with a possible D match to TRBD1 (5 bases). Trimming stripped 8 bases from V and 7 bases from J, with 20 bases between. CDR1 and CDR2 (germline): MDHEN, SYDVKM. The CDR3 loop spans 14 amino acids.

This clonotype was seen ten or more times. V is TRBV7-4 and J is TRBJ1-3; D call uncertain. Germline V gene lookup returns CDR1 SGHVT and CDR2 SQSDAQ. Trimming cost V 1 base and J 1 base, with 11 bases left between them. The CDR3 runs to 16 residues. Here the CDR3 reads CASSLVEGSSGNTIYF. The CDR3 nucleotides read TGTGCCAGCAGCTTAGTCGAGGGCTCGTCTGGAAACACCATATATTTT.

This clonotype was observed at least ten times. V is TRBV7-2 and J is TRBJ2-7; D remains ambiguous. The ends were cut back, 5 bases at V and 4 bases at J, with 9 bases in the middle. The CDR3 is made up of 12 amino acids. Per the germline V gene, CDR1 is SGHTA and CDR2 is FQGNSA. CDR3 region: CASSPLIYEQYF. The CDR3 coding sequence is TGTGCCAGCAGCCCCCTCATATACGAGCAGTACTTC.

The rearrangement joins TRBV7-9 to TRBJ2-1, with TRBD1 identical over 7 bases. The CDR3 runs to 15 residues. V lost 5 bases to trimming and J lost 8 bases; unmatched junction nucleotides: 12. CDR1 is SEHNR and CDR2 is FQNEAQ in the germline V gene (reference sequence). CDR3 sequence (DNA): TGTGCCAGCAGCGATTACGGGACAGTTTCCCATGAGCAGTTCTTC. Protein: CASSDYGTVSHEQFF.

This clonotype was detected many times. This sequence joins TRBV29-1 and TRBJ1-4; TRBD1 matches 11 bases. Germline V lookup: CDR1 SQVTM, CDR2 ANQGSEA. V was pared by 6 bases and J by 6 bases, with 9 bases of the junction left unmatched. CDR3 size: 15 residues. CDR3 bases: TGCAGCGTGACGATACCGGGACAGGGGGATGAAAAACTGTTTTTT. Translation: CSVTIPGQGDEKLFF.

This clonotype showed up many times. The chain employs TRBV7-2 and TRBJ2-5, with D maybe TRBD2 (5 bases). Per germline, CDR1 SGHTA and CDR2 FQGNSA. The CDR3 runs 12 residues. Between the trimmed V and J ends, which lost 5 bases and 5 bases, there was a span of 9 bases. The CDR3 sequence is CASSPLAETQYF. CDR3 bases: TGTGCCAGCAGCCCCTTAGCGGAGACCCAGTACTTC.

This clonotype was seen more than once but under ten times. V is TRBV20-1 and J is TRBJ2-5; D is uncertain. Germline lookup yields CDR1 DFQATT and CDR2 SNEGSKA (reference sequence). The V end was cut by 2 bases, the J end by 2 bases, with 6 bases between. This CDR3 contains 12 residues. CDR3 DNA sequence: TGCAGTGCTAGATACGTTCAAGAGACCCAGTACTTC. Translation gives CSARYVQETQYF.

This clonotype was detected ten times or more. The chain uses TRBV11-3 and TRBJ2-1; D tentatively fits TRBD1 or TRBD2 (5 bases each). Per germline, CDR1 SGHNT and CDR2 YENEEA. With 5 bases removed from V and 9 bases from J, the gap between germline ends came to 14 bases. The CDR3 sequence is 13 residues long. The CDR3, as DNA: TGTGCCAGCAGCCTGGGACCCCTCGGTGAGCAGTTCTTC. Translating gives CASSLGPLGEQFF.

This clonotype has ten or more counts. The rearrangement links TRBV7-2 to TRBJ1-2, with 9 bases lining up with TRBD1. The CDR3 contains 14 residues. V shed 5 bases, J shed 7 bases, and the junction held 8 bases outside the gene matches. CDR1 is SGHTA, CDR2 FQGNSA, per germline. For the CDR3, the DNA is TGTGCCAGCAGCCTTGGGACAGGGTCAGGTGGCTACACCTTC. This encodes CASSLGTGSGGYTF.

This clonotype has a count of ten or more. The chain is built from TRBV7-2 and TRBJ2-1, with D maybe TRBD2 (5 bases). In germline, CDR1 is SGHTA, CDR2 FQGNSA. Trimming cost V 4 bases and J 8 bases, with 18 bases left between them. This CDR3 comprises 15 residues. CDR3 sequence: CASSSGNPYGDEQFF. The CDR3 DNA reads TGTGCCAGCAGCTCCGGAAACCCCTACGGGGATGAGCAGTTCTTC.

The table lists this clonotype with many counts. The chain couples TRBV7-9 to TRBJ1-1; D might be TRBD1 (6 bases). Trimming stripped 7 bases from V and 0 bases from J, with 18 bases between. Germline V CDR1 and CDR2: SEHNR, FQNEAQ (reference sequence). The length of the CDR3 is 16 residues. CDR3 nucleotides: TGTGCCAGCAAACGACGGGGGCCAGAAATGAACACTGAAGCTTTCTTT. Translating it yields CASKRRGPEMNTEAFF. The full variable domain, with the rest looked up from reference TRBV7-9 and TRBJ1-1, is DTGVSQNPRHKITKRGQNVTFRCDPISEHNRLYWYRQTLGQGPEFLTYFQNEAQLEKSRLLSDRFSAERPKGSFSTLEIQRTEQGDSAMYLCASKRRGPEMNTEAFFGQGTRLTVV.

V is TRBV28 and J is TRBJ1-1, with unresolved D. Germline V gene lookup returns CDR1 MDHEN and CDR2 SYDVKM. The CDR3 loop spans 11 amino acids. The V end lost 6 bases, the J end lost 5 bases, and 7 bases lay between the germline ends. The CDR3 coding sequence is TGTGCCAGCAGGGAGAAGACTGAAGCTTTCTTT. It is translated as CASREKTEAFF.

The genes are TRBV28 and TRBJ1-4; D ambiguous. Germline V gives CDR1 MDHEN, CDR2 SYDVKM. This CDR3 has 14 amino acids. The V and J ends lost 3 bases and 6 bases respectively, with 11 bases between them. As DNA, the CDR3 is TGTGCCAGCAGTTTTGGCGGGTTGGATGAAAAACTGTTTTTT. Translating gives CASSFGGLDEKLFF.

This sequence joins TRBV6-2 or TRBV6-3 and TRBJ2-3; no clear D. Looked up from germline, CDR1 is MNHEY and CDR2 is SVGEGT. This CDR3 spans 14 amino acids. Trimming pared 4 bases from V and 1 base from J, leaving 9 bases between. CDR3 region: CASSFGWGTDTQYF. The CDR3 nucleotides read TGTGCCAGCAGTTTCGGCTGGGGCACAGATACGCAGTATTTT.

There are many counts of this clonotype. The gene calls are TRBV7-2 and TRBJ2-1; 8 bases match TRBD2. Trimming removed 7 bases from V and 3 bases from J; junction bases left unmatched: 11. Germline V lookup: CDR1 SGHTA, CDR2 FQGNSA. The CDR3 totals 16 residues. The CDR3 region has the DNA TGTGCCAGCAACGGGGGGGAAGGAGGCTACTACAATGAGCAGTTCTTC. This encodes CASNGGEGGYYNEQFF. Supplemented by reference TRBV7-2 and TRBJ2-1, the full variable domain reads GAGVSQSPSNKVTEKGKDVELRCDPISGHTALYWYRQSLGQGLEFLIYFQGNSAPDKSGLPSDRFSAERTGGSVSTLTIQRTQQEDSAVYLCASNGGEGGYYNEQFFGPGTRLTVL.

This clonotype was seen repeatedly, ten times or more. The chain combines TRBV7-8 with TRBJ2-7; D gene uncertain. In germline, CDR1 is SGHVS, CDR2 FQNEAQ. V was shortened by 4 bases and J by 0 bases, with 16 bases between the two germline ends. CDR3 length: 16 amino acids. CDR3 nucleotide sequence: TGTGCCAGCAGCTCCACCCCCTCTGCGAGCTCCTACGAGCAGTACTTC. This gives the protein CASSSTPSASSYEQYF. Looking up the rest from reference TRBV7-8 and TRBJ2-7 gives the full variable domain: GAGVSQSPRYKVAKRGQDVALRCDPISGHVSLFWYQQALGQGPEFLTYFQNEAQLDKSGLPSDRFFAERPEGSVSTLKIQRTQQEDSAVYLCASSSTPSASSYEQYFGPGTRLTVT.

CDR3 sequence (DNA): TGTGCCAGCAGCCAAAGACAGGGGGCCGAGGGGACCCAGTACTTC. It translates to CASSQRQGAEGTQYF. The chain couples TRBV13 to TRBJ2-5; 10 nucleotides match TRBD1. V was clipped by 5 bases and J by 7 bases; unmatched bases: 10. The CDR3 sequence is 15 residues long. CDR1 and CDR2 from the germline V gene are PRHDT and FYEKMQ (reference sequence).